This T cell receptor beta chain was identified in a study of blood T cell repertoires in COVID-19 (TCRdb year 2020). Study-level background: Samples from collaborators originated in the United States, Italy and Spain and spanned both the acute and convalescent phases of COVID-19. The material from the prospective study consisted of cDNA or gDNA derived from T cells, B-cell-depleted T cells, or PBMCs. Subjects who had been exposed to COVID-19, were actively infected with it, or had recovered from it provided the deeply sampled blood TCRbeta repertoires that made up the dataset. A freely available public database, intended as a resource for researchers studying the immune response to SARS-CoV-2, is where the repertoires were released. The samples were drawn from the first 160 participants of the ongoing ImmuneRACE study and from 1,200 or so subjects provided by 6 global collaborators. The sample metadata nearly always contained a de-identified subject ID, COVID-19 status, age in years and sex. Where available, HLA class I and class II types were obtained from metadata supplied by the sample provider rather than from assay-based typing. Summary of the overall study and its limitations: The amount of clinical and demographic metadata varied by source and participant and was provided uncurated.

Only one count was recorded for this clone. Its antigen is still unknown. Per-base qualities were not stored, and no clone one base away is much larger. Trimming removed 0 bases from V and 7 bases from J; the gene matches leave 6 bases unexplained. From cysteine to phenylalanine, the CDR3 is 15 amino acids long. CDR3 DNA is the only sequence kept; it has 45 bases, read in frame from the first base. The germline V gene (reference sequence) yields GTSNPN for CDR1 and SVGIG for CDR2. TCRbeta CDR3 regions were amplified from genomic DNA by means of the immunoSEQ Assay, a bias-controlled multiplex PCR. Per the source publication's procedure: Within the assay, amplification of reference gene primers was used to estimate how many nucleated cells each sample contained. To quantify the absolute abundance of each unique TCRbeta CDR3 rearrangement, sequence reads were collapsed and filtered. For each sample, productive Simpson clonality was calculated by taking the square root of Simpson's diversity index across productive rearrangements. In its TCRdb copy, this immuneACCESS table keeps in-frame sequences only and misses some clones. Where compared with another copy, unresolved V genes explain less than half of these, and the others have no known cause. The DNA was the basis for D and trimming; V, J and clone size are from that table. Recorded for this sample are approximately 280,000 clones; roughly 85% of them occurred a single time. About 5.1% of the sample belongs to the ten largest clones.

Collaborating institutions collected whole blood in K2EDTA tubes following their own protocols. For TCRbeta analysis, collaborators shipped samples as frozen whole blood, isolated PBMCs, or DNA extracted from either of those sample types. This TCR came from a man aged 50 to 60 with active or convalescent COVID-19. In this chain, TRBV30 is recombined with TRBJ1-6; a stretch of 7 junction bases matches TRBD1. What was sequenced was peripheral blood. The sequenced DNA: TGTGCCTGGAGTGTAGGGCAGGGGGTGAATTCACCCCTCCACTTT. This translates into CAWSVGQGVNSPLHF.